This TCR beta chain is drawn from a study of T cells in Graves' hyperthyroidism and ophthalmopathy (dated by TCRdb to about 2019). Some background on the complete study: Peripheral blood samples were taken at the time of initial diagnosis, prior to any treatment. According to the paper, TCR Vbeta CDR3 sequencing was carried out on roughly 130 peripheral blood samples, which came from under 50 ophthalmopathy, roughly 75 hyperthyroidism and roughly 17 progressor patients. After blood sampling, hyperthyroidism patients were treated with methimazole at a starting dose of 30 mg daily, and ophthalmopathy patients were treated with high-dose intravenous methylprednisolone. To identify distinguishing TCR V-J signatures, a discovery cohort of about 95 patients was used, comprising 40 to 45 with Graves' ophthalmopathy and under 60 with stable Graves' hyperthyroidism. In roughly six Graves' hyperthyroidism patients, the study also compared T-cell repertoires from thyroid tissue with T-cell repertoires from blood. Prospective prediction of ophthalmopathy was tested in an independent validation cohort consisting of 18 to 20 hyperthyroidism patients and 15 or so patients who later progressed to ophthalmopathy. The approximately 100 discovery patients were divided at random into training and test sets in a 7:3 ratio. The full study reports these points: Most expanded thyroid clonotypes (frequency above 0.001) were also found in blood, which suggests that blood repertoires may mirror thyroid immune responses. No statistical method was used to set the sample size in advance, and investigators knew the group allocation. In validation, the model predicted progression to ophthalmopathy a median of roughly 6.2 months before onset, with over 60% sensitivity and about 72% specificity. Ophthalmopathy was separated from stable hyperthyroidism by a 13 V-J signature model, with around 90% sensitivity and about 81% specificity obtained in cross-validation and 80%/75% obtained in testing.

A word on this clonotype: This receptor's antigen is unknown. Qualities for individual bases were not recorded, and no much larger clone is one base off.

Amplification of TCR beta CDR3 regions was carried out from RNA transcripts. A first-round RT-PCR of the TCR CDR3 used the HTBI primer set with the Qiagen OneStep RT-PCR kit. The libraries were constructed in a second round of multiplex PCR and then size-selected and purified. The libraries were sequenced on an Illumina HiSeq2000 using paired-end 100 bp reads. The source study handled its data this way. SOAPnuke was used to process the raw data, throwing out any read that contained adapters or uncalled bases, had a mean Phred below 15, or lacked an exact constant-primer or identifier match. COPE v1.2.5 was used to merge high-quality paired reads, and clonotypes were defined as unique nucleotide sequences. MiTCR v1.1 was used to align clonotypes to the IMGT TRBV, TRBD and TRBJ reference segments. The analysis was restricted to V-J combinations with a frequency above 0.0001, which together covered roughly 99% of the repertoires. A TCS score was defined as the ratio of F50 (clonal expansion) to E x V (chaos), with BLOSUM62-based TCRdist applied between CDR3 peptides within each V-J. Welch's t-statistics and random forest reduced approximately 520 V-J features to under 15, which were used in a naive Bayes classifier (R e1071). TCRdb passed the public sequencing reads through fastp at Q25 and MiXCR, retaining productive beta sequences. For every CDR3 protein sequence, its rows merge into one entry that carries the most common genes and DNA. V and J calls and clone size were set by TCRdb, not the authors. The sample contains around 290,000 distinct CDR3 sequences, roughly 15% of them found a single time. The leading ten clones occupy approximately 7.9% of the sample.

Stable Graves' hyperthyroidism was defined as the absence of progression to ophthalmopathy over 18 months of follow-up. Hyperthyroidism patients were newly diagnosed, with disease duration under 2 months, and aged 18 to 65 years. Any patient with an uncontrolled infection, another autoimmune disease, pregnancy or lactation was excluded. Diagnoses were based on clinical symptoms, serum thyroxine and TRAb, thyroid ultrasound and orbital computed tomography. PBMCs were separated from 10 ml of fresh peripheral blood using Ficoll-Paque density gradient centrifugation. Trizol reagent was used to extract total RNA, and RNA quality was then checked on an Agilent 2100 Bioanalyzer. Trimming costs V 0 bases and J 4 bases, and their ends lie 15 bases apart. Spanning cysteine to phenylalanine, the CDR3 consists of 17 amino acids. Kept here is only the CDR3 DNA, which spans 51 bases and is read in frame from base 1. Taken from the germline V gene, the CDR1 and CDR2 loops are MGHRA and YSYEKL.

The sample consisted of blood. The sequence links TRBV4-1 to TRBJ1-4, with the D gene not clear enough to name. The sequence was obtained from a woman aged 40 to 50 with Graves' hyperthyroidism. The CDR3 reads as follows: CASSQDHNRAGNEKLFF. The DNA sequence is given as TGCGCCAGCAGCCAAGACCACAACAGAGCGGGTAATGAAAAACTGTTTTTT.